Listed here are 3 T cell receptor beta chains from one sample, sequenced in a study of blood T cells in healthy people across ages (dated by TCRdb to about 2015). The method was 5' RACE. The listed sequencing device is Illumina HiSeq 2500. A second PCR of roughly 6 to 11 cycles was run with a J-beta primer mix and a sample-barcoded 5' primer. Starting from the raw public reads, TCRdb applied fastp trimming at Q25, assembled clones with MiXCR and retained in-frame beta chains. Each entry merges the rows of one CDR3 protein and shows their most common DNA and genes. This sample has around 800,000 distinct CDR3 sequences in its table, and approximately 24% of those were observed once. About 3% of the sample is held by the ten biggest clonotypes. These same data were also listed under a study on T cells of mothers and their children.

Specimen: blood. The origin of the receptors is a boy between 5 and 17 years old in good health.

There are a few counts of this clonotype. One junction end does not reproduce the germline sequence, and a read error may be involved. The CDR3: CASHKGGSNQPQHF. The DNA for the CDR3 is TGCGCCAGTCACAAAGGGGGCAGCAATCAGCCCCAGCATTTT. The chain joins TRBV28 to TRBJ1-5; 7 bases align to TRBD1. The CDR3 loop spans 14 amino acids. Germline values: CDR1 MDHEN, CDR2 SYDVKM.

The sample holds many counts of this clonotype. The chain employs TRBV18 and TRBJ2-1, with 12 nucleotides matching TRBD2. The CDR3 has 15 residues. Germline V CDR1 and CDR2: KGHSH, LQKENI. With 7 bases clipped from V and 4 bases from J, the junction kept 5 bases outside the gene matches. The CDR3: CASFPGTSGYNEQFF. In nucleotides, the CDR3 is TGTGCCAGCTTTCCCGGGACTAGCGGGTACAATGAGCAGTTCTTC.

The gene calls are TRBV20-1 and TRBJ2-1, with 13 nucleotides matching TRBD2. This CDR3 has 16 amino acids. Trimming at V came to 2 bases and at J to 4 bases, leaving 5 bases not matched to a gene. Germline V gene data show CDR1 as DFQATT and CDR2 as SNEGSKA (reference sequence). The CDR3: CSARSTSGGEYNEQFF. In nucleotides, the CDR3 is TGCAGTGCTAGATCTACTAGCGGGGGGGAATACAATGAGCAGTTCTTC.